This TCR beta chain comes out of a study of tumor and adjacent non-tumor tissue in lung cancer. Study conclusions and caveats: Tumor tissue had significantly higher TCR diversity than normal lung.

RNA was extracted from bulk tissue without any cell sorting. Germline V lookup: CDR1 DFQATT, CDR2 SNEGSKA (reference sequence). The CDR3 totals 15 residues. About this clonotype: Its antigen is not known. Mismatch with germline at one junction end may stem from a read error.

The library came from three nested PCR rounds adapted from ARM-PCR protocols. One entry per CDR3 protein, called by TCRdb with MiXCR from the multiplex PCR reads. The table has approximately 68,000 distinct CDR3 sequences, 55% to 85% seen once. The sample comprised lung tumor tissue. The sequence derives from a man aged 55 to 70 with non-small cell lung cancer. This chain joins TRBV20-1 and TRBJ2-5, with D possibly TRBD1 on 5 matching bases. The CDR3 DNA is TGCAGTGCTAGATCCAGCGCAGGGCACCAAGAGACCCGGTACTTC. It is translated as CSARSSAGHQETRYF.